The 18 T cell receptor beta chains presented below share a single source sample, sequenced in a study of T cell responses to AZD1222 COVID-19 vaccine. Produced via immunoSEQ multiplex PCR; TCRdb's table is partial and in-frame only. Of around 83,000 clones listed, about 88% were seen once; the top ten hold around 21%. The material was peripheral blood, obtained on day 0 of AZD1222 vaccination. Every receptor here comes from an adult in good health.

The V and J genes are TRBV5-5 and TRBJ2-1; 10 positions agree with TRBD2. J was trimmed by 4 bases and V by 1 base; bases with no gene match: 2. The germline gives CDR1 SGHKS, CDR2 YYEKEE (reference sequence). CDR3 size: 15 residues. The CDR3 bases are TGTGCCAGCAGCTTGACTAGCGGGGTATACAATGAGCAGTTCTTC. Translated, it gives CASSLTSGVYNEQFF. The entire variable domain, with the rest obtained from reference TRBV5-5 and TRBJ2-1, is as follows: DAGVTQSPTHLIKTRGQQVTLRCSPISGHKSVSWYQQVLGQGPQFIFQYYEKEERGRGNFPDRFSARQFPNYSSELNVNALLLGDSALYLCASSLTSGVYNEQFFGPGTRLTVL.

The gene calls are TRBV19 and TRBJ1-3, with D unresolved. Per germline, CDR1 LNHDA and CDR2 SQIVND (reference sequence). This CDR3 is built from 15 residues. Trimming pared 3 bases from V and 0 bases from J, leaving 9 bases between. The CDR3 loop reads CASSITPDSGNTIYF. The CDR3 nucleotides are TGTGCCAGTAGTATCACACCAGACTCTGGAAACACCATATATTTT.

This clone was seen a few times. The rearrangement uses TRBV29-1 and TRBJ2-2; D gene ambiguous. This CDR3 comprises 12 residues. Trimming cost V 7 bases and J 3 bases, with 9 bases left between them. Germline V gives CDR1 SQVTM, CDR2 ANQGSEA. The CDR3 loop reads CSGALDTGELFF. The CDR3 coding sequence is TGCAGCGGCGCGTTGGACACCGGGGAGCTGTTTTTT.

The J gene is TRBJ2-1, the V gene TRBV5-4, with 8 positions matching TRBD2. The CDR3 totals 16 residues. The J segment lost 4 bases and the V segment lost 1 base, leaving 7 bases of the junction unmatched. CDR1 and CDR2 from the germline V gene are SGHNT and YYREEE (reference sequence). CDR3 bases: TGTGCCAGCAGCTTGACGAGCGGGAGTGGGTACAATGAGCAGTTCTTC. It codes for CASSLTSGSGYNEQFF.

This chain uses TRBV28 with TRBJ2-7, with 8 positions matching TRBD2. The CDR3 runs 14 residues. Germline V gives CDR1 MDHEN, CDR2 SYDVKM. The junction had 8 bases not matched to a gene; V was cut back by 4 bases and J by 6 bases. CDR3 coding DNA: TGTGCCAGCAGTTCCCCCAGCGGGAGATCCGAGCAGTACTTC. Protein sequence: CASSSPSGRSEQYF.

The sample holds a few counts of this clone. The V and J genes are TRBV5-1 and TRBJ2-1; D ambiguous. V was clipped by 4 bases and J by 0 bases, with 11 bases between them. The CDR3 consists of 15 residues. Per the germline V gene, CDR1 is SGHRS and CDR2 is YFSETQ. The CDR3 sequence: CASSVGLSSYNEQFF. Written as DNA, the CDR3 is TGCGCCAGCAGCGTAGGCCTAAGCTCCTACAATGAGCAGTTCTTC. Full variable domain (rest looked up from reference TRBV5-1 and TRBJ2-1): KAGVTQTPRYLIKTRGQQVTLSCSPISGHRSVSWYQQTPGQGLQFLFEYFSETQRNKGNFPGRFSGRQFSNSRSEMNVSTLELGDSALYLCASSVGLSSYNEQFFGPGTRLTVL.

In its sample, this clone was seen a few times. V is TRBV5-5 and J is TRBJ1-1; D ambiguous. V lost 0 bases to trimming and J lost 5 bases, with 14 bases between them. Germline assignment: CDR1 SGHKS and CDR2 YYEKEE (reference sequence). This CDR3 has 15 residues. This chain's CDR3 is CASSLGPRLETEAFF. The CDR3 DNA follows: TGTGCCAGCAGCTTGGGGCCCCGGCTGGAGACTGAAGCTTTCTTT.

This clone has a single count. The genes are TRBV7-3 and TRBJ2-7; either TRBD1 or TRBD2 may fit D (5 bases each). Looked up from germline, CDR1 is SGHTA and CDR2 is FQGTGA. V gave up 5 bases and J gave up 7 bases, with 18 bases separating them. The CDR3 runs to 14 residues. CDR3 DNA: TGTGCCAGCAGCCCGGGGCCCAGAACGGGTGAGCAGTACTTC. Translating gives CASSPGPRTGEQYF.

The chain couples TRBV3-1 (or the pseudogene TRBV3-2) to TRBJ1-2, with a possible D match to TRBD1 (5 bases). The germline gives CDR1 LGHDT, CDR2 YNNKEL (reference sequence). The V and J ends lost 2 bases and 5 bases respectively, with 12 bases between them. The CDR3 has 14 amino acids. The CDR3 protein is CASSQLGQGYGYTF. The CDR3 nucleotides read TGTGCCAGCAGCCAATTAGGCCAGGGATATGGCTACACCTTC.

The CDR3 region is CASSEGKQFF. The CDR3 DNA sequence: TGTGCCAGCAGTGAGGGTAAGCAGTTCTTC. V and J are TRBV25-1 and TRBJ2-1; the D is unclear. From germline, CDR1 is MGHDK and CDR2 SYGVNS. CDR3 length: 10 residues. The germline V and J ends were trimmed by 3 bases and 11 bases, with 5 bases remaining between them.

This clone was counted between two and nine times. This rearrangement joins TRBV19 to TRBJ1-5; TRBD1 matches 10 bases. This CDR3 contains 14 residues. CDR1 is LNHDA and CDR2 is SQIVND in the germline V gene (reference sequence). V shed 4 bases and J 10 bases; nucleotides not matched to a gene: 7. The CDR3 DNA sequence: TGTGCCAGTAGTAGACCGGGACAGGGGAAACCCCAGCATTTT. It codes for CASSRPGQGKPQHF.

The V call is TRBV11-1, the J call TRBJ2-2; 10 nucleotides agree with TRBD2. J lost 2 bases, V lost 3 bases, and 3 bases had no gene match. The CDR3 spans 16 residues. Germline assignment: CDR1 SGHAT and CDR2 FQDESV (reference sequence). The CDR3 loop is CASSFSGGSNTGELFF. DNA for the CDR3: TGTGCCAGCAGCTTTAGCGGGGGGAGTAACACCGGGGAGCTGTTTTTT.

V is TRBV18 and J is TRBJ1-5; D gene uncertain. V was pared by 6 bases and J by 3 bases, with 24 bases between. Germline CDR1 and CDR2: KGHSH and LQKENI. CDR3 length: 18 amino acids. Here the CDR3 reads CASSFETPQPGLNQPQHF. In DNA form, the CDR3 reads TGTGCCAGCTCCTTTGAGACCCCCCAACCCGGGCTCAATCAGCCCCAGCATTTT. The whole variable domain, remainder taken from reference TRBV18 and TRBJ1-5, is NAGVMQNPRHLVRRRGQEARLRCSPMKGHSHVYWYRQLPEEGLKFMVYLQKENIIDESGMPKERFSAEFPKEGPSILRIQQVVRGDSAAYFCASSFETPQPGLNQPQHFGDGTRLSIL.

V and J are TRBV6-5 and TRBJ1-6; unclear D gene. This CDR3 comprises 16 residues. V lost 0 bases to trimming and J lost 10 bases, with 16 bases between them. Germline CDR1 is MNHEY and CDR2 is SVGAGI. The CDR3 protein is CASSYSMHPVGSPLHF. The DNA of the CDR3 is TGTGCCAGCAGTTACTCGATGCACCCCGTAGGATCACCCCTCCACTTT.

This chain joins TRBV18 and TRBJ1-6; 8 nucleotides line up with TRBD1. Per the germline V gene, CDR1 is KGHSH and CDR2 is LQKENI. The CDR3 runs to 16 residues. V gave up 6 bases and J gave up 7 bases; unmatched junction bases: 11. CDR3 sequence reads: CASSRTGRRDNSPLHF. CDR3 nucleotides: TGTGCCAGCTCTAGGACAGGGCGTCGGGACAATTCACCCCTCCACTTT.

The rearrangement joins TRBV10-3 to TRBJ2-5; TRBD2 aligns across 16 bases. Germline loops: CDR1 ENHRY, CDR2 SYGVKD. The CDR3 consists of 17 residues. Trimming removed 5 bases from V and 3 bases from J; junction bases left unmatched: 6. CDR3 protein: CAISPGTSGRAEETQYF. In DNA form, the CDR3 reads TGTGCCATCAGTCCCGGGACTAGCGGGAGGGCCGAAGAGACCCAGTACTTC.

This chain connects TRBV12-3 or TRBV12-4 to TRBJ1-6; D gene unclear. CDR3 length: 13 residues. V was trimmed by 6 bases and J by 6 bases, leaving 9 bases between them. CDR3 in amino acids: CASRGYRNSPLHF. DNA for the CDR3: TGTGCCAGCAGGGGCTATCGTAATTCACCCCTCCACTTT.

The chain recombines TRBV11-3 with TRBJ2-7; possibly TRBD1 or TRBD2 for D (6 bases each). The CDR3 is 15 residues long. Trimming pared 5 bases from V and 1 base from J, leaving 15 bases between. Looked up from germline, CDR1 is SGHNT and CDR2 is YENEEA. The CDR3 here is CASSIGGGESYEQYF. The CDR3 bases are TGTGCCAGCAGCATTGGAGGGGGAGAGTCCTACGAGCAGTACTTC.